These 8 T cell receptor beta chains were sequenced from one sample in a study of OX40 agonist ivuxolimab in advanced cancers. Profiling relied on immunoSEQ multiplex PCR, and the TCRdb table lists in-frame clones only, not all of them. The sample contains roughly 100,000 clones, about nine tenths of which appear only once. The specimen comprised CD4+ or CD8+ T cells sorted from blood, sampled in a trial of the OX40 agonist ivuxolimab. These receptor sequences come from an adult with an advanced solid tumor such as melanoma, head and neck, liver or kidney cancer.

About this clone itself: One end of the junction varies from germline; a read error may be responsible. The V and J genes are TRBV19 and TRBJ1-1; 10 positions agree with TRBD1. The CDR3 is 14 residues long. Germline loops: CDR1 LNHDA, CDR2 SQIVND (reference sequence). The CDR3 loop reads CASSIDRGRTEAFF. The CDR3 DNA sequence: TGTGCCAGTAGCATAGACAGGGGGCGAACTGAAGCTTTCTTT.

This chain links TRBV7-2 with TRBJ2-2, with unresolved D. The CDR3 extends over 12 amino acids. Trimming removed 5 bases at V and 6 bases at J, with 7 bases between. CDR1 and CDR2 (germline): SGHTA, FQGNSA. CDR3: CASSPRPGELFF. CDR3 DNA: TGTGCCAGCAGCCCTAGGCCCGGGGAGCTGTTTTTT. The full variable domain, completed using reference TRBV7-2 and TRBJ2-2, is GAGVSQSPSNKVTEKGKDVELRCDPISGHTALYWYRQSLGQGLEFLIYFQGNSAPDKSGLPSDRFSAERTGGSVSTLTIQRTQQEDSAVYLCASSPRPGELFFGEGSRLTVL.

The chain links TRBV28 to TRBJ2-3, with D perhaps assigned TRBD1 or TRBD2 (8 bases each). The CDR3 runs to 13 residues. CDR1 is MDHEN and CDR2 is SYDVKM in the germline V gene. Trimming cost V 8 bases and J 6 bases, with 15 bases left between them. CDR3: CASGTGGGDTQYF. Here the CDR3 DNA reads TGTGCCAGCGGGACAGGCGGGGGGGATACGCAGTATTTT.

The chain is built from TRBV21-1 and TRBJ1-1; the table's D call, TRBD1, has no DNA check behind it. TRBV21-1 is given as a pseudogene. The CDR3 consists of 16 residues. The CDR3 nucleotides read TGTGCCAGCAGCAAAGGGACAGGGGGCGGCCACACTGAAGCTTTCTTT. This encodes CASSKGTGGGHTEAFF.

CDR3 amino acids: CASSFATGSTDTQYF. For the CDR3, the DNA is TGTGCCAGCAGCTTTGCCACAGGGAGCACAGATACGCAGTATTTT. V and J are TRBV7-2 and TRBJ2-3; perhaps TRBD1 as D (6 bases). V lost 3 bases and J lost 0, with 10 bases in between. This CDR3 comprises 15 residues. Germline V gene lookup returns CDR1 SGHTA and CDR2 FQGNSA.

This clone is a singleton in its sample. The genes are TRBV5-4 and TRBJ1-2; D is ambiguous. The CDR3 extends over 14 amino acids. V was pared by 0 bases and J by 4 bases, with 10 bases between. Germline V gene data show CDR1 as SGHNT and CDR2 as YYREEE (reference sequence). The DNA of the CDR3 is TGTGCCAGCAGCTTGGACCTGGATCTCTATGGCTACACCTTC. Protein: CASSLDLDLYGYTF.

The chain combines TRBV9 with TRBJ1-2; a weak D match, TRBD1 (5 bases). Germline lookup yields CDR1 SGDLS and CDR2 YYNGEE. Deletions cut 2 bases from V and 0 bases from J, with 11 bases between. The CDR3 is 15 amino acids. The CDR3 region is CASSVSLGPNYGYTF. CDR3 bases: TGTGCCAGCAGCGTTTCTTTGGGACCTAACTATGGCTACACCTTC.

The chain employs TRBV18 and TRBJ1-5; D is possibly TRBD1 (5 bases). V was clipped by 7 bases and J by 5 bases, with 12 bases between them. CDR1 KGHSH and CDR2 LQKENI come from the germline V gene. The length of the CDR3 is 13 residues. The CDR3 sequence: CASCGTEDQPQHF. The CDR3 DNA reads TGTGCCAGCTGCGGGACGGAGGATCAGCCCCAGCATTTT.